This T cell receptor beta chain was captured in a study of vaccination effects on CD4 cells after COVID-19. At the end of 10 days of culture, CD4+ T cells were isolated. Two doses of BNT162b2 or mRNA-1273 vaccine were administered to participants. A remark on this clone: The antigen remains undetermined.

Germline lookup yields CDR1 SGHRS and CDR2 YFSETQ. Trimming pared 4 bases from V and 5 bases from J, leaving 16 bases between. There are 15 residues in the CDR3. Findings and limits, study-wide: After vaccination, at late timepoints, clones induced by infection and by vaccine contracted markedly. Few convalescent patients, and no early post-infection timepoints, were available to the study.

Some clones are missing from TCRdb's copy, which holds only in-frame ones; the method was immunoSEQ multiplex PCR. The sample holds tens of thousands of clones, 74% seen once. This TCR was sampled from a human donor who received a COVID-19 vaccine. The chain joins TRBV5-1 to TRBJ2-1; D gene uncertain. The specimen was CD4+ T cells from PBMCs cultured without peptide, collected after COVID-19 vaccination. Here the CDR3 reads CASSGTASRHNEQFF. CDR3 nucleotide sequence: TGCGCCAGCAGCGGAACAGCGTCACGCCACAATGAGCAGTTCTTC.